A single sample is the source of the 18 T cell receptor beta chains below, sequenced in a study of blood T cell repertoires in COVID-19. Clones were sequenced by immunoSEQ multiplex PCR, and TCRdb holds only the in-frame ones, with some missing. The sample holds roughly 120,000 clones; approximately 85% are singletons and the top ten take less than 3.5%. Sequenced input: peripheral blood. The receptor source for this set is a woman aged 80 or over with COVID-19, enrolled during active disease.

The rearrangement joins TRBV9 to TRBJ1-6, with a tentative D call TRBD1 (5 bases). The CDR3 extends over 15 amino acids. CDR1 is SGDLS, CDR2 YYNGEE, per germline. Trimming took off 0 bases at V and 4 bases at J, with 8 bases between the two ends. The CDR3 DNA is TGTGCCAGCAGCGTAGGGTCAGGGTATAATTCACCCCTCCACTTT. It is translated as CASSVGSGYNSPLHF. Full variable domain (missing parts from reference TRBV9 and TRBJ1-6): DSGVTQTPKHLITATGQRVTLRCSPRSGDLSVYWYQQSLDQGLQFLIQYYNGEERAKGNILERFSAQQFPDLHSELNLSSLELGDSALYFCASSVGSGYNSPLHFGNGTRLTVT.

This chain uses TRBV5-1 with TRBJ2-1; no clear D gene. Looked up from germline, CDR1 is SGHRS and CDR2 is YFSETQ. This CDR3 spans 13 amino acids. V gave up 0 bases and J gave up 4 bases, with 5 bases separating them. The CDR3 loop is CASSLVSYNEQFF. The CDR3 DNA follows: TGCGCCAGCAGCTTGGTCAGTTACAATGAGCAGTTCTTC.

V gene TRBV15 combines with J gene TRBJ2-2; TRBD2 matches 12 bases. Per germline, CDR1 LNHNV and CDR2 YYDKDF (reference sequence). This CDR3 comprises 18 residues. The ends lost 1 base at V and 2 bases at J; junction bases unmatched: 5. The CDR3 spells CATSRGGLAGANTGELFF. The CDR3 nucleotides are TGTGCCACCAGCAGAGGGGGACTAGCGGGTGCCAACACCGGGGAGCTGTTTTTT.

The chain couples TRBV3-1 (or the pseudogene TRBV3-2) to TRBJ1-1, with D possibly matching TRBD1 (6 bases). The V and J ends lost 4 bases and 5 bases respectively, with 14 bases between them. Germline V gene data show CDR1 as LGHDT and CDR2 as YNNKEL (reference sequence). The CDR3 runs 14 residues. The CDR3 spells CASSPGGEITEAFF. The DNA of the CDR3 is TGTGCCAGCAGCCCTGGGGGCGAGATTACTGAAGCTTTCTTT.

The chain couples TRBV19 to TRBJ2-3, with 12 bases fitting TRBD1. Per germline, CDR1 LNHDA and CDR2 SQIVND (reference sequence). Unmatched junction bases numbered 11, after V lost 10 bases and J lost 6 bases. This CDR3 contains 15 residues. CDR3 sequence: CAIKSGTGGSDTQYF. The CDR3 DNA reads TGTGCCATCAAGTCCGGGACAGGGGGCTCGGATACGCAGTATTTT. Full variable domain (outside the CDR3, taken from reference TRBV19 and TRBJ2-3): DGGITQSPKYLFRKEGQNVTLSCEQNLNHDAMYWYRQDPGQGLRLIYYSQIVNDFQKGDIAEGYSVSREKKESFPLTVTSAQKNPTAFYLCAIKSGTGGSDTQYFGPGTRLTVL.

This clone was seen more than once but under ten times. The chain couples TRBV7-6 to TRBJ2-2, with TRBD1 as a possible D gene (7 bases). Germline V gene sequence: CDR1 SGHVS, CDR2 FNYEAQ. The CDR3 extends over 15 amino acids. V was trimmed by 4 bases and J by 6 bases, leaving 15 bases between them. The CDR3 bases are TGTGCCAGCAGCTCGGGGGCCAGGGGGGCCGGGGAGCTGTTTTTT. It yields the protein CASSSGARGAGELFF.

V is TRBV6-5 and J is TRBJ1-2, with no clear D. CDR3 length equals 14 residues. Looked up from germline, CDR1 is MNHEY and CDR2 is SVGAGI. The V end lost 2 bases, the J end lost 6 bases, and 13 bases lay between the germline ends. CDR3 bases: TGTGCCAGCAGTTACCTCCCGGGAAGAAATGGCTACACCTTC. It yields the protein CASSYLPGRNGYTF.

The chain recombines TRBV28 with TRBJ1-2; tentative D call: TRBD1 (6 bases). The CDR3 has 16 amino acids. The germline V and J ends were trimmed by 4 bases and 4 bases, with 19 bases remaining between them. Germline CDR1 MDHEN, CDR2 SYDVKM. This CDR3 is CASSSASTSGVYGYTF. CDR3 coding DNA: TGTGCCAGCAGTTCCGCATCCACGTCAGGGGTCTATGGCTACACCTTC.

The rearrangement uses TRBV7-8 and TRBJ2-5, with D hard to call. Germline CDR1 is SGHVS and CDR2 is FQNEAQ. CDR3 length: 11 residues. Deletions cut 8 bases from V and 1 base from J, with 5 bases between. The chain's CDR3 is CASRLQETQYF. The CDR3 DNA follows: TGTGCCAGCCGACTCCAAGAGACCCAGTACTTC.

V usage is TRBV7-9 and J usage is TRBJ2-1; 8 bases match TRBD1. Trimming cost V 5 bases and J 6 bases; bases outside gene matches: 6. The CDR3 is 14 residues long. CDR1 is SEHNR, CDR2 FQNEAQ, per germline (reference sequence). The CDR3 here is CASSRGQGGNEQFF. CDR3 coding DNA: TGTGCCAGCAGCCGAGGACAGGGAGGCAATGAGCAGTTCTTC.

The rearrangement uses TRBV5-4 and TRBJ2-7; TRBD1 agrees at 10 bases. The V gene end was trimmed by 3 bases and the J gene end by 6 bases; junction bases not matched to a gene: 9. The germline gives CDR1 SGHNT, CDR2 YYREEE (reference sequence). The CDR3 extends over 15 amino acids. The CDR3 loop reads CASSSTGTGESEQYF. CDR3 coding DNA: TGTGCCAGCAGCTCGACCGGGACAGGGGAATCCGAGCAGTACTTC.

V usage is TRBV5-6 and J usage is TRBJ1-2; 7 bases align to TRBD1. The CDR3 is made up of 14 amino acids. Germline values: CDR1 SGHDT, CDR2 YYEEEE. V was clipped by 0 bases and J by 4 bases; unmatched bases: 3. Here the CDR3 reads CASSLGGQTYGYTF. The CDR3 nucleotides read TGTGCCAGCAGCTTGGGGGGACAGACCTATGGCTACACCTTC. Supplemented by reference TRBV5-6 and TRBJ1-2, the full variable domain reads DAGVTQSPTHLIKTRGQQVTLRCSPKSGHDTVSWYQQALGQGPQFIFQYYEEEERQRGNFPDRFSGHQFPNYSSELNVNALLLGDSALYLCASSLGGQTYGYTFGSGTRLTVV.

This chain connects TRBV2 to TRBJ1-1; unclear D gene. CDR1 and CDR2 from the germline V gene are SNHLY and FYNNEI. CDR3 length: 12 residues. Trimming took 7 bases from V and 3 from J, leaving 9 bases between them. CDR3 DNA sequence: TGTGCCAGCACTACGAGGGACACTGAAGCTTTCTTT. It yields the protein CASTTRDTEAFF. The full variable domain, rest sourced from reference TRBV2 and TRBJ1-1, is EPEVTQTPSHQVTQMGQEVILRCVPISNHLYFYWYRQILGQKVEFLVSFYNNEISEKSEIFDDQFSVERPDGSNFTLKIRSTKLEDSAMYFCASTTRDTEAFFGQGTRLTVV.

The chain uses TRBV4-2 and TRBJ1-5; the D is unclear. V shed 5 bases and J shed 3 bases, with 8 bases lying between them. Looked up from germline, CDR1 is LGHNA and CDR2 is YNFKEQ. The CDR3 spans 13 residues. Here the CDR3 reads CASSGRSNQPQHF. The CDR3 region has the DNA TGTGCCAGCAGCGGCAGATCCAATCAGCCCCAGCATTTT.

This clone was detected once. This chain joins TRBV7-6 and TRBJ2-2; TRBD1 is a possible D gene (5 bases). This CDR3 contains 15 residues. CDR1 SGHVS and CDR2 FNYEAQ come from the germline V gene. Trimming cost V 5 bases and J 1 base, with 11 bases left between them. Written as DNA, the CDR3 is TGTGCCAGCAGCCTAGGGGCCAAGAACACCGGGGAGCTGTTTTTT. Translating it yields CASSLGAKNTGELFF.

The V and J genes are TRBV11-3 and TRBJ2-1; 7 positions match TRBD2. Germline assignment: CDR1 SGHNT and CDR2 YENEEA. Unmatched junction bases numbered 11, after V lost 5 bases and J lost 4 bases. The CDR3 spans 16 residues. The CDR3 protein is CASSPGGAGSYNEQFF. The CDR3 nucleotides read TGTGCCAGCAGCCCCGGGGGAGCGGGATCATACAATGAGCAGTTCTTC. The entire variable domain, with the rest obtained from reference TRBV11-3 and TRBJ2-1, is as follows: EAGVVQSPRYKIIEKKQPVAFWCNPISGHNTLYWYLQNLGQGPELLIRYENEEAVDDSQLPKDRFSAERLKGVDSTLKIQPAELGDSAVYLCASSPGGAGSYNEQFFGPGTRLTVL.

The rearrangement uses TRBV5-1 and TRBJ1-1; D possibly corresponds to TRBD1 (5 bases). The CDR3 contains 15 residues. Between the trimmed V and J ends, which lost 3 bases and 5 bases, there was a span of 17 bases. Germline-derived CDR1 and CDR2 are SGHRS and YFSETQ. The CDR3 DNA follows: TGCGCCAGCAGCTATCAGCCGGGGGAGGTGACTGAAGCTTTCTTT. Protein sequence: CASSYQPGEVTEAFF.

The J gene is TRBJ1-5, the V gene TRBV7-2; D perhaps matches TRBD1 (5 bases). Per germline, CDR1 SGHTA and CDR2 FQGNSA. The V end lost 5 bases, the J end lost 6 bases, and 17 bases lay between the germline ends. The CDR3 covers 15 residues. CDR3 residues: CASSAPGSGGQPQHF. DNA of the CDR3: TGTGCCAGCAGCGCGCCAGGGTCCGGGGGTCAGCCCCAGCATTTT. The entire variable domain, with the rest obtained from reference TRBV7-2 and TRBJ1-5, is as follows: GAGVSQSPSNKVTEKGKDVELRCDPISGHTALYWYRQSLGQGLEFLIYFQGNSAPDKSGLPSDRFSAERTGGSVSTLTIQRTQQEDSAVYLCASSAPGSGGQPQHFGDGTRLSIL.